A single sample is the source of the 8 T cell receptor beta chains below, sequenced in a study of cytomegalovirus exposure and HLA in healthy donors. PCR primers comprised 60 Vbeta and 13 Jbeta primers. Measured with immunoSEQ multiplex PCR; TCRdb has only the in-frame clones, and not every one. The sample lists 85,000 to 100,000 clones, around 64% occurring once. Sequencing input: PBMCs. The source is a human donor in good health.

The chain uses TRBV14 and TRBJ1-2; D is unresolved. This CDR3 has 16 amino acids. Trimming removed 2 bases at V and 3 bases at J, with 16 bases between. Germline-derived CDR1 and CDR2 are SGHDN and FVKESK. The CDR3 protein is CASSQLRARGYYGYTF. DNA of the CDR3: TGTGCCAGCAGCCAATTGAGGGCGCGAGGGTACTATGGCTACACCTTC.

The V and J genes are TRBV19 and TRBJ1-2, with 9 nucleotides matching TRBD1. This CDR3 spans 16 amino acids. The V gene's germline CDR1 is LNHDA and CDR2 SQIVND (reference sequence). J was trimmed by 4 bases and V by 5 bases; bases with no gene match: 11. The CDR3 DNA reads TGTGCCAGTAGTCAATGGACAGGGGCGGTCTTCTATGGCTACACCTTC. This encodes CASSQWTGAVFYGYTF.

The CDR3 loop is CASSVGLAGGTGELFF. In DNA form, the CDR3 reads TGTGCCAGCAGCGTAGGCCTAGCGGGCGGCACCGGGGAGCTGTTTTTT. The chain uses TRBV9 and TRBJ2-2, with TRBD2 matching over 8 bases. The CDR3 extends over 16 amino acids. The V segment lost 0 bases and the J segment 4 bases; nucleotides outside the gene matches: 5. Germline CDR1 is SGDLS and CDR2 is YYNGEE.

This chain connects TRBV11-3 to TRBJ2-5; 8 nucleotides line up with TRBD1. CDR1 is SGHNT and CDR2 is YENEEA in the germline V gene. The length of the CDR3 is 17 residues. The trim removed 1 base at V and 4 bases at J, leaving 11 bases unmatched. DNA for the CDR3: TGTGCCAGCAGCTTAGGGACAGGGTCCAGTCCCGGAGAGACCCAGTACTTC. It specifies CASSLGTGSSPGETQYF.

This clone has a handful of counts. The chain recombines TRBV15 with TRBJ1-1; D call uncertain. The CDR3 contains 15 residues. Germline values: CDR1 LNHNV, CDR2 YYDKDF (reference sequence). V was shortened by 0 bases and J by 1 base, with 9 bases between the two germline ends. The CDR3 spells CATSRDLPGNTEAFF. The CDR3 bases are TGTGCCACCAGCAGAGATTTACCGGGGAACACTGAAGCTTTCTTT.

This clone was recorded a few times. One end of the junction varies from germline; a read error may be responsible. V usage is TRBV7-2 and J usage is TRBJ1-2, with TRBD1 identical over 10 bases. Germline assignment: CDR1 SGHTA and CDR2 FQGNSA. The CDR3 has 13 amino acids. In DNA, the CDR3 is TGTGCCAGCAGTTTAGACAGGGGGCTTGGCTACACCTTC. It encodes CASSLDRGLGYTF.

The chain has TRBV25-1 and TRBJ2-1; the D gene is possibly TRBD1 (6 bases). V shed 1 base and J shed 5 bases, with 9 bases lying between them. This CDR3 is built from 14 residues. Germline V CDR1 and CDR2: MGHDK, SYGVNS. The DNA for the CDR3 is TGTGCCAGCAGTGAATTGAGGGACAACAATGAGCAGTTCTTC. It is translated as CASSELRDNNEQFF.

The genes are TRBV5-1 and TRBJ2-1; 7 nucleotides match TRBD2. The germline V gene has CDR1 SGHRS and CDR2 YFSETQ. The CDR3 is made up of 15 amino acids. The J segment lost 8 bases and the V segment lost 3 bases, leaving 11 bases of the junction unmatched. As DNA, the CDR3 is TGCGCCAGCAGCTACCTAGCGGCCAGGCCTGATGAGCAGTTCTTC. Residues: CASSYLAARPDEQFF.